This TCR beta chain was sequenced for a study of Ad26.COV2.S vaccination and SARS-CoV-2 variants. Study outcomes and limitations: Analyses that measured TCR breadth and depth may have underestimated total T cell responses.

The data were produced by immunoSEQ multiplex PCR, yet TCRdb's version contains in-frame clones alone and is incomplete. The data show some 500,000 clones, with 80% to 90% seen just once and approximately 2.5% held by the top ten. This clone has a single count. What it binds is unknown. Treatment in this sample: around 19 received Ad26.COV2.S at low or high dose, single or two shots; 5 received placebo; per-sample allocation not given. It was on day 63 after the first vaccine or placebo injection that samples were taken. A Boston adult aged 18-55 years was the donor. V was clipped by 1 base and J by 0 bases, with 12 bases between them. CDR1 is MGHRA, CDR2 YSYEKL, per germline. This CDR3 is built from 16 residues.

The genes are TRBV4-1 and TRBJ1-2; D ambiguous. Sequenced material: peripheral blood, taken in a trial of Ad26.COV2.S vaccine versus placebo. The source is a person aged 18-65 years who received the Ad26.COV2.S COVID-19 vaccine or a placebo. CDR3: CASSQVRVQTNYGYTF. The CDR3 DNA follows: TGCGCCAGCAGCCAAGTGAGGGTGCAAACTAACTATGGCTACACCTTC.